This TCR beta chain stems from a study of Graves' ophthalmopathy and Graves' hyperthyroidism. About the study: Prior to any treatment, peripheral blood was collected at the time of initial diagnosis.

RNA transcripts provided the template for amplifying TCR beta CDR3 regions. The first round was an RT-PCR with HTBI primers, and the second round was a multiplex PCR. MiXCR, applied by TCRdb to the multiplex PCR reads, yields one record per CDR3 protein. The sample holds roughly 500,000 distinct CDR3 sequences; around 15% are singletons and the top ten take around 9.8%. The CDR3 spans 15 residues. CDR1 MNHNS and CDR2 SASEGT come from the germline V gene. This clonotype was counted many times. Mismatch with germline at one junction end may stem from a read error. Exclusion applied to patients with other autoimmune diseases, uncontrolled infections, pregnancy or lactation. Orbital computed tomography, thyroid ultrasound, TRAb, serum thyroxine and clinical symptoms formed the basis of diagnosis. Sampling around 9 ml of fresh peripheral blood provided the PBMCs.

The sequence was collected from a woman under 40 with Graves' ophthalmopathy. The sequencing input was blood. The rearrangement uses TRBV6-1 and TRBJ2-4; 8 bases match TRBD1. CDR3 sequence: CASSVNRGLQNIKYF. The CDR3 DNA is TGTGCCAGCAGTGTAAACAGGGGGTTACAAAACATTAAGTACTTC.